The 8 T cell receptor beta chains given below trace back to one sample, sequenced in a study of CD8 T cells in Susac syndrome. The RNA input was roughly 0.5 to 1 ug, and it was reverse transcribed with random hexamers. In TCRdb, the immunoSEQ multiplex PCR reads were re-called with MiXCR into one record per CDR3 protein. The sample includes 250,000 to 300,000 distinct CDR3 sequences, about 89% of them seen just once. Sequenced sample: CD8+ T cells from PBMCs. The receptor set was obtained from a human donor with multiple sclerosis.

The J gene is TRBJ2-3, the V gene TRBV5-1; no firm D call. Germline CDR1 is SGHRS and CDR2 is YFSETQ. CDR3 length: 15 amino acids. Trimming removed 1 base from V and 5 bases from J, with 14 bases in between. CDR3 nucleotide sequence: TGCGCCAGCAGCTTGCTGGGATCGGATCAAGATACGCAGTATTTT. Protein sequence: CASSLLGSDQDTQYF.

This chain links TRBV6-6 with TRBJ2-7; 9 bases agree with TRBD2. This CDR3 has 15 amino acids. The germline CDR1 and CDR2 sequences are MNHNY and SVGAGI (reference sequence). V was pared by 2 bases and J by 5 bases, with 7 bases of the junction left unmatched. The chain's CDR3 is CASSYLVAGADEQYF. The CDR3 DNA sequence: TGTGCCAGCAGTTACCTTGTAGCGGGAGCAGACGAGCAGTACTTC.

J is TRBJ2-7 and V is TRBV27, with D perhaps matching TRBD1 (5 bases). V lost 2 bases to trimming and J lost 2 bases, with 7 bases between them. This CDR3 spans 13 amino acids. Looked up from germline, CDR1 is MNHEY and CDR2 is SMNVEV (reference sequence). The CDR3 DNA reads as TGTGCCAGCAGTTTAAAGGGGACCTACGAGCAGTACTTC. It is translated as CASSLKGTYEQYF.

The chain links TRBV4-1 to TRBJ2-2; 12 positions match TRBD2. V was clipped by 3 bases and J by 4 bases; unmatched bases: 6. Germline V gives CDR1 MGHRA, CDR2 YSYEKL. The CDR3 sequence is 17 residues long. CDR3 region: CASSQLPSGGVTGELFF. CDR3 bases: TGCGCCAGCAGCCAGCTTCCTAGCGGGGGGGTCACCGGGGAGCTGTTTTTT.

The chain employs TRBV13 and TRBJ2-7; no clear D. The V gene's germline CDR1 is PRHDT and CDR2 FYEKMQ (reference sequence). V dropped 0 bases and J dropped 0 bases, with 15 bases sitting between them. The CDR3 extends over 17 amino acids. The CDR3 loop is CASSLGPGPHNSYEQYF. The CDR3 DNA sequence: TGTGCCAGCAGCTTAGGCCCCGGGCCCCATAACTCCTACGAGCAGTACTTC. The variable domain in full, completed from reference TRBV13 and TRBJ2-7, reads AAGVIQSPRHLIKEKRETATLKCYPIPRHDTVYWYQQGPGQDPQFLISFYEKMQSDKGSIPDRFSAQQFSDYHSELNMSSLELGDSALYFCASSLGPGPHNSYEQYFGPGTRLTVT.

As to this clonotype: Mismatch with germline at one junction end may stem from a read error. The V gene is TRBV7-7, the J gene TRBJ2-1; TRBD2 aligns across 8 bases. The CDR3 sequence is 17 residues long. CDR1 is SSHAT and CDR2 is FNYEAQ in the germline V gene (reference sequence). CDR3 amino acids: CASSLDGGSGRLGEQFF. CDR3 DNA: TGTGCTAGCAGCTTAGATGGGGGGAGCGGGAGACTCGGTGAGCAGTTCTTC.

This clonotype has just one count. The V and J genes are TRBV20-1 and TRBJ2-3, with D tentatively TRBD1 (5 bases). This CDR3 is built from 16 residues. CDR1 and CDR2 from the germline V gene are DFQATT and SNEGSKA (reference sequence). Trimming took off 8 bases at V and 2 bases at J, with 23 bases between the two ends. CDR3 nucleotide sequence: TGCAGTACAGGAAACACCCGCACCCGCAACACAGATACGCAGTATTTT. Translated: CSTGNTRTRNTDTQYF.

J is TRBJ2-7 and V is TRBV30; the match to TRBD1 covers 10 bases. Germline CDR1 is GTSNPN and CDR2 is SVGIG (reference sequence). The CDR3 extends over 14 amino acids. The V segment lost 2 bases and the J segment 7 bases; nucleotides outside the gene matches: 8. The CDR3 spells CAWSIGQGEREQYF. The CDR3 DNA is TGTGCCTGGAGTATAGGACAGGGGGAAAGAGAGCAGTACTTC.